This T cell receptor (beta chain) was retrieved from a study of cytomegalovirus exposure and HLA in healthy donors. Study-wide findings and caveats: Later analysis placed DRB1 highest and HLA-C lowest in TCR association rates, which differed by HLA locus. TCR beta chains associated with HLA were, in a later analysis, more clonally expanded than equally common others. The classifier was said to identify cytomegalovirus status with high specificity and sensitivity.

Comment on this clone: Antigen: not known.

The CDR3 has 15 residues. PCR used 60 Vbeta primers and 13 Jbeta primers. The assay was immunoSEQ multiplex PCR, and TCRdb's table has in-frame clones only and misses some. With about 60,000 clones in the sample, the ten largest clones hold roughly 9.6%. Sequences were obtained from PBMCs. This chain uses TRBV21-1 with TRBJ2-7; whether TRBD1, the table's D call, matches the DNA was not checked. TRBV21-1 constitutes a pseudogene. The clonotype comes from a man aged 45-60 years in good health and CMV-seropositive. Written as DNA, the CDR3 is TGTGCCAGCAGCTACCAGGGGACGGTTCCCTACGAGCAGTACTTC. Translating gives CASSYQGTVPYEQYF.